The 21 T cell receptor beta chains presented below share a single source sample, sequenced in a study of blood T cells in healthy people across ages. Combining a sample-barcoded 5' primer with a J-beta primer mix, a second PCR ran for about 7 to 11 cycles. Each CDR3 protein is one row after TCRdb ran MiXCR on the 5' RACE reads. The data show roughly 570,000 distinct CDR3 sequences, about 25% seen once. Source material: blood. Receptors originate from a woman aged 70-85 years in good health.

This clonotype has only a few counts. The V call is TRBV20-1, the J call TRBJ1-5, with unresolved D. Germline V gene sequence: CDR1 DFQATT, CDR2 SNEGSKA (reference sequence). CDR3 length equals 19 residues. Trimming took 0 bases from V and 0 from J, leaving 21 bases between them. CDR3 residues: CSARDTTGPAKYSNQPQHF. The CDR3 bases are TGCAGTGCTAGAGATACCACGGGCCCTGCAAAATATAGCAATCAGCCCCAGCATTTT.

This clonotype has more than one count but fewer than ten. The chain has TRBV7-9 and TRBJ2-1; 9 bases map to TRBD2. The germline gives CDR1 SEHNR, CDR2 FQNEAQ (reference sequence). CDR3 length equals 15 residues. Trimming took 2 bases from V and 4 from J; bases not matched to a gene: 3. The DNA for the CDR3 is TGTGCCAGCAGCTTACTCCTAGCGGGGTACAATGAGCAGTTCTTC. This encodes CASSLLLAGYNEQFF.

The chain has TRBV6-2 or TRBV6-3 and TRBJ2-7; no reliable D call. The CDR3 consists of 14 residues. Germline loops: CDR1 MNHEY, CDR2 SVGEGT. Trimming shortened V by 2 bases and J by 3 bases, and 11 bases separated the two germline ends. The CDR3 DNA follows: TGTGCCAGCAGTTACCTGGGTCTGGACTACGAGCAGTACTTC. This translates into CASSYLGLDYEQYF.

J is TRBJ2-2 and V is TRBV5-1; D is ambiguous. CDR1 SGHRS and CDR2 YFSETQ come from the germline V gene. The V and J ends lost 0 bases and 8 bases respectively, with 14 bases between them. This CDR3 spans 15 amino acids. Here the CDR3 reads CASSLEAAPKGELFF. Written as DNA, the CDR3 is TGCGCCAGCAGCTTGGAAGCCGCGCCAAAGGGGGAGCTGTTTTTT.

This chain joins TRBV2 and TRBJ2-5; unclear D gene. Trimming removed 7 bases at V and 1 base at J, with 10 bases between. Germline CDR1 is SNHLY and CDR2 is FYNNEI. This CDR3 region has 13 residues. The CDR3 reads CASNGPSQETQYF. The CDR3 DNA reads TGTGCCAGCAATGGCCCCTCCCAAGAGACCCAGTACTTC.

J is TRBJ1-4 and V is TRBV20-1, with D unresolved. This CDR3 region has 12 residues. In germline, CDR1 is DFQATT, CDR2 SNEGSKA (reference sequence). V gave up 3 bases and J gave up 7 bases, with 9 bases separating them. CDR3 coding DNA: TGCAGTGCTAGCAGGAAAACTGAAAAACTGTTTTTT. It encodes CSASRKTEKLFF.

This clonotype was seen a handful of times. The junction departs from the called germline gene at one end, perhaps through a read error. The chain combines TRBV7-8 with TRBJ2-2; TRBD2 might be the D (5 bases). CDR3 length: 14 amino acids. Germline-derived CDR1 and CDR2 are SGHVS and FQNEAQ. CDR3 bases: TGTGCCAGCAACTTAGCGAGAAACACCGGGGAGCTGTTTTTT. Protein sequence: CASNLARNTGELFF.

The chain recombines TRBV19 with TRBJ2-5, with D uncertain. The CDR3 spans 14 residues. Trimming removed 4 bases at V and 2 bases at J, with 11 bases between. Germline CDR1 reads LNHDA; CDR2 reads SQIVND (reference sequence). The chain's CDR3 is CASSRSGNQETQYF. The CDR3 region has the DNA TGTGCCAGTAGTAGAAGTGGCAATCAAGAGACCCAGTACTTC.

The chain recombines TRBV6-1 with TRBJ2-4; D might be TRBD1 or TRBD2, each matching 5 bases. Germline CDR1 reads MNHNS; CDR2 reads SASEGT. Trimming took 2 bases from V and 0 from J, leaving 23 bases between them. The CDR3 consists of 20 residues. The CDR3 reads CASSEFLGTETRVAKNIQYF. In DNA, the CDR3 is TGTGCCAGCAGTGAATTTCTGGGGACGGAGACTCGTGTAGCCAAAAACATTCAGTACTTC.

V gene TRBV4-2 combines with J gene TRBJ1-4; possibly TRBD1 for D (5 bases). Germline CDR1 is LGHNA and CDR2 is YNFKEQ. Trimming stripped 2 bases from V and 0 bases from J, with 19 bases between. This CDR3 is 19 amino acids long. The CDR3 DNA reads as TGTGCCAGCAGCCAAAGGACCATGGGGCTTGGCACAACTAATGAAAAACTGTTTTTT. It translates to CASSQRTMGLGTTNEKLFF.

This clonotype was seen only a few times. The rearrangement joins TRBV20-1 to TRBJ1-2, with TRBD1 matching over 7 bases. The CDR3 consists of 15 residues. Trimming at V came to 6 bases and at J to 5 bases, leaving 15 bases not matched to a gene. Germline V gives CDR1 DFQATT, CDR2 SNEGSKA (reference sequence). The DNA of the CDR3 is TGCAGTGCGCCCAACAGGGGTCTAAGCTCGTATGGCTACACCTTC. As protein: CSAPNRGLSSYGYTF.

This clonotype was observed a few times. J is TRBJ1-2 and V is TRBV12-3 or TRBV12-4, with D unresolved. CDR3 size: 14 residues. V was pared by 2 bases and J by 7 bases, with 14 bases between. For the CDR3, the DNA is TGTGCCAGCAGTTTATCGGCGGCGGGTTTTGGCTACACCTTC. Translated, it gives CASSLSAAGFGYTF.

The chain links TRBV5-6 to TRBJ1-1, with 7 bases identical to TRBD1. The germline gives CDR1 SGHDT, CDR2 YYEEEE. After removal of 8 bases from V and 2 bases from J, the junction contained 9 bases not matched to a gene. The CDR3 sequence is 14 residues long. CDR3 bases: TGTGCCAGTCAGCGAACAGGGGACAACACTGAAGCTTTCTTT. Encoded protein: CASQRTGDNTEAFF.

Only a few counts were recorded for this clonotype. The chain links TRBV29-1 to TRBJ2-5; possibly TRBD1 for D (6 bases). Per germline, CDR1 SQVTM and CDR2 ANQGSEA. This CDR3 contains 15 residues. V lost 5 bases and J lost 1, with 17 bases in between. The CDR3 sequence: CSVSHRVASQETQYF. The CDR3 DNA sequence: TGCAGCGTTTCCCACAGGGTGGCCAGCCAAGAGACCCAGTACTTC.

This clonotype was recorded a few times. The chain employs TRBV7-9 and TRBJ2-5; D ambiguous. V was trimmed by 6 bases and J by 5 bases, leaving 13 bases between them. Germline lookup yields CDR1 SEHNR and CDR2 FQNEAQ (reference sequence). CDR3 length equals 13 residues. CDR3 amino acids: CASRPGSEETQYF. CDR3 bases: TGTGCCAGCAGACCTGGGTCCGAGGAGACCCAGTACTTC.

The genes are TRBV12-3 or TRBV12-4 and TRBJ1-1, with D perhaps matching TRBD1 (6 bases). This CDR3 comprises 14 residues. Trimming left V 1 base short and J 7 bases short, with 13 bases between. The CDR3, as DNA: TGTGCCAGCAGTTTAGGAGGGGGAGTCAATGAAGCTTTCTTT. Translated: CASSLGGGVNEAFF.

This clonotype has more than one count but fewer than ten. The J gene is TRBJ2-5, the V gene TRBV7-2; tentatively, D is TRBD2 (6 bases). The length of the CDR3 is 18 residues. Germline CDR1 SGHTA, CDR2 FQGNSA. V gave up 2 bases and J gave up 5 bases, with 24 bases separating them. The CDR3 coding sequence is TGTGCCAGCAGCTTACGGGCCGTCGGACTTGTTGGGGGGGAGACCCAGTACTTC. This gives the protein CASSLRAVGLVGGETQYF.

With respect to this clonotype: The limits of the CDR3 on the DNA are not certain, so only TCRdb's listed CDR3 is given. The chain combines TRBV27 with TRBJ1-2; the D call of TRBD1 is as the table states it, not checked on the DNA. The CDR3 extends over 15 residues, inclusive of both ends. CDR1 and CDR2 (germline): MNHEY, SMNVEV (reference sequence). CDR3 residues: CASSLSMVWAGGSTF.

The chain combines TRBV19 with TRBJ2-5, with 7 bases identical to TRBD1. The CDR3 consists of 14 residues. Germline V gives CDR1 LNHDA, CDR2 SQIVND (reference sequence). V was clipped by 6 bases and J by 5 bases; unmatched bases: 9. CDR3 residues: CASSRTTGVETQYF. CDR3 nucleotide sequence: TGTGCCAGTAGCCGAACTACAGGGGTTGAGACCCAGTACTTC.

The rearrangement uses TRBV6-5 and TRBJ1-1; TRBD1 matches at 7 bases. Trimming took 5 bases from V and 4 from J; bases not matched to a gene: 7. The CDR3 is 14 residues long. Germline V gene sequence: CDR1 MNHEY, CDR2 SVGAGI. CDR3 sequence reads: CASSAQGSGTEAFF. In DNA, the CDR3 is TGTGCCAGCAGTGCACAGGGGTCTGGCACTGAAGCTTTCTTT.

This clonotype came up once. This chain uses TRBV11-3 with TRBJ2-5; D might be TRBD2 (7 bases). The better agreement between TRBJ2-1 and the DNA end casts doubt on the J call. Germline loops: CDR1 SGHNT, CDR2 YENEEA. This CDR3 spans 14 amino acids. In DNA form, the CDR3 reads TGTGCCAGCAAAAAAGGGGGGACTAATAATGAGCAGTTCTTC. Its translation: CASKKGGTNNEQFF.